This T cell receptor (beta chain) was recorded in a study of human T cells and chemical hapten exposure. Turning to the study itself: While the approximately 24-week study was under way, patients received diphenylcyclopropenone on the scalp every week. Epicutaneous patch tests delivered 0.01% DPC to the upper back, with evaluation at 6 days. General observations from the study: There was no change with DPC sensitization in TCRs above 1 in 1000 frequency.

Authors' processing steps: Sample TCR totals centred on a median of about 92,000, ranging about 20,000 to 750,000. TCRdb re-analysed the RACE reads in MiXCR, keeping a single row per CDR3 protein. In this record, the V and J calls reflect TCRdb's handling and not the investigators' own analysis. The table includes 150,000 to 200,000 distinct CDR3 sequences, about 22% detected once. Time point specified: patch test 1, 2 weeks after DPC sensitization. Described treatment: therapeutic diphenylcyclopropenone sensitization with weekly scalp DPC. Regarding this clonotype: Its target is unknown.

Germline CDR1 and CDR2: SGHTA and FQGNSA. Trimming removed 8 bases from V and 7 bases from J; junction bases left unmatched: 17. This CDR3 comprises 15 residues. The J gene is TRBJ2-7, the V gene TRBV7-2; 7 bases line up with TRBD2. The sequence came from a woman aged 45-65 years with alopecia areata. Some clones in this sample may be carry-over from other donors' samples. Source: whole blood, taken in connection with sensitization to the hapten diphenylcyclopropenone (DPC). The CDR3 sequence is CASGDDGGSIREQYF. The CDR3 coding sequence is TGTGCCAGCGGGGATGATGGCGGGAGTATTCGGGAGCAGTACTTC. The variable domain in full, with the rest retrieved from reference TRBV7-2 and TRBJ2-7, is GAGVSQSPSNKVTEKGKDVELRCDPISGHTALYWYRQSLGQGLEFLIYFQGNSAPDKSGLPSDRFSAERTGGSVSTLTIQRTQQEDSAVYLCASGDDGGSIREQYFGPGTRLTVT.